This T cell receptor (beta chain) was identified in a study of cytomegalovirus exposure and HLA in healthy donors. 60 Vbeta and 13 Jbeta primers were used in PCR. Repertoires were generated with immunoSEQ multiplex PCR, while TCRdb's copy carries only in-frame clones and drops some. The data show approximately 180,000 clones, roughly 80% seen once. J gave up 3 bases and V 7 bases, and 5 bases lay outside the gene matches. The length of the CDR3 is 13 residues. The germline CDR1 and CDR2 sequences are MGHDK and SYGVNS. The sequence came from a man younger than 40 in good health and CMV-seropositive. This chain uses TRBV25-1 with TRBJ2-7, with TRBD1 identical over 8 bases. The sequenced sample was PBMCs. DNA of the CDR3: TGTGCCAGCACCAGACAGGGGAGCTACGAGCAGTACTTC. Protein sequence: CASTRQGSYEQYF.